A single sample is the source of the 21 T cell receptor beta chains below, sequenced in a study of beta chain features in type 1 diabetes. The authors reverse transcribed all of the isolated RNA, so sequencing captured expressed TCRB transcripts. TCRdb's table, derived via immunoSEQ multiplex PCR, lists solely in-frame clones and lacks some. The data hold around 290,000 clones, with roughly 8% observed a single time. Input material: central memory CD4+ T cells from blood. These receptors were obtained from a woman in her late teens or twenties in good health.

This clone came up a few times. This chain links TRBV5-6 with TRBJ2-3; the D gene is possibly TRBD2 (5 bases). Trimming shortened V by 4 bases and J by 8 bases, and 8 bases separated the two germline ends. Germline-derived CDR1 and CDR2 are SGHDT and YYEEEE. The CDR3 has 11 amino acids. The CDR3 region has the DNA TGTGCCAGCAGCAACCGGGGTACGCAGTATTTT. Protein: CASSNRGTQYF.

The chain joins TRBV7-2 to TRBJ2-3; D call uncertain. Germline V gene data show CDR1 as SGHTA and CDR2 as FQGNSA. The CDR3 runs to 13 residues. Trimming took off 1 base at V and 6 bases at J, with 8 bases between the two ends. CDR3 sequence reads: CASSLGVRDTQYF. DNA of the CDR3: TGTGCCAGCAGCTTAGGCGTTCGGGATACGCAGTATTTT.

This clone was recorded many times. The CDR3 loop reads CASTTPTGADTQYF. CDR3 in DNA: TGTGCCAGCACTACCCCGACAGGGGCGGATACGCAGTATTTT. This chain connects TRBV7-9 to TRBJ2-3; 8 positions agree with TRBD1. V lost 7 bases and J lost 6; bases outside the gene matches: 9. The CDR3 runs 14 residues. Germline V lookup: CDR1 SEHNR, CDR2 FQNEAQ (reference sequence).

This clone was counted only a few times. The chain uses TRBV11-3 and TRBJ2-1; D may be TRBD2 (5 bases). The CDR3 is 13 amino acids. Germline V gene data show CDR1 as SGHNT and CDR2 as YENEEA. The V gene lost 5 bases and the J gene lost 2 bases, with 7 bases spanning the gap. In nucleotides, the CDR3 is TGTGCCAGCAGCCCCGGGGCCTACAATGAGCAGTTCTTC. It codes for CASSPGAYNEQFF.

This sequence joins TRBV5-4 and TRBJ1-2, with a tentative D call TRBD1 (6 bases). Per germline, CDR1 SGHNT and CDR2 YYREEE (reference sequence). The length of the CDR3 is 14 residues. V lost 3 bases and J lost 8, with 17 bases in between. CDR3 protein: CASSWGTAGVGYTF. DNA for the CDR3: TGTGCCAGCAGCTGGGGGACTGCAGGGGTGGGCTACACCTTC.

The sample holds a few counts of this clone. V and J are TRBV4-1 and TRBJ2-1; unclear D gene. Germline assignment: CDR1 MGHRA and CDR2 YSYEKL. Trimming stripped 5 bases from V and 9 bases from J, with 8 bases between. The CDR3 loop spans 11 amino acids. The CDR3 DNA reads TGCGCCAGCAGCGGTGGAATTGAGCAGTTCTTC. It is translated as CASSGGIEQFF.

This clone was counted a few times. The V gene is TRBV7-8, the J gene TRBJ2-4, with D maybe TRBD2 (6 bases). The V and J ends lost 1 base and 0 bases respectively, with 13 bases between them. CDR3 length: 17 amino acids. CDR1 is SGHVS, CDR2 FQNEAQ, per germline. The CDR3 reads CASSLVGGTRAKNIQYF. CDR3 sequence (DNA): TGTGCCAGCAGCTTAGTTGGCGGGACCCGAGCCAAAAACATTCAGTACTTC.

The gene calls are TRBV6-5 and TRBJ2-1; D is uncertain. V was clipped by 5 bases and J by 6 bases, with 17 bases between them. The germline CDR1 and CDR2 sequences are MNHEY and SVGAGI. The length of the CDR3 is 15 residues. In DNA, the CDR3 is TGTGCCAGCAGTACAAACCCAGACATTGGCAATGAGCAGTTCTTC. Its protein is CASSTNPDIGNEQFF.

This clone was recorded a few times. V gene TRBV27 combines with J gene TRBJ1-1; the D is unclear. V was trimmed by 6 bases and J by 4 bases, leaving 15 bases between them. The CDR3 has 14 amino acids. From germline, CDR1 is MNHEY and CDR2 SMNVEV (reference sequence). Written as DNA, the CDR3 is TGTGCCAGCAGCCCCACCGTGGGGAGCACTGAAGCTTTCTTT. This encodes CASSPTVGSTEAFF.

There are a few counts of this clone. The chain couples TRBV6-1 to TRBJ2-5, with D unclear. This CDR3 is built from 13 residues. The ends were cut back, 5 bases at V and 7 bases at J, with 14 bases in the middle. Per germline, CDR1 MNHNS and CDR2 SASEGT. The CDR3 loop reads CASSQTPWGTQYF. For the CDR3, the DNA is TGTGCCAGCAGTCAGACTCCTTGGGGGACCCAGTACTTC.

This clone occurred a few times. The chain uses TRBV29-1 and TRBJ1-4, with TRBD1 matching over 8 bases. The germline gives CDR1 SQVTM, CDR2 ANQGSEA. This CDR3 is built from 15 residues. Trimming cost V 5 bases and J 7 bases; bases outside gene matches: 12. CDR3 loop: CSVLPLQGAGEKLFF. The CDR3 DNA follows: TGCAGCGTTCTCCCTCTGCAGGGGGCCGGTGAAAAACTGTTTTTT.

J is TRBJ2-1 and V is TRBV29-1; TRBD2 matches at 13 bases. CDR3 length: 15 amino acids. Germline CDR1 and CDR2: SQVTM and ANQGSEA. J gave up 9 bases and V 1 base, and 6 bases lay outside the gene matches. CDR3 nucleotides: TGCAGCGTTGAAGGGACTAGCGGGGGCCTCGGTGAGCAGTTCTTC. Protein product: CSVEGTSGGLGEQFF.

The rearrangement links TRBV19 to TRBJ2-5; TRBD1 agrees at 7 bases. The CDR3 is made up of 13 amino acids. Germline trimming cut 5 bases from V and 6 bases from J; bases unmatched to any gene: 6. From germline, CDR1 is LNHDA and CDR2 SQIVND (reference sequence). The chain's CDR3 is CASSFKGAKTQYF. For the CDR3, the DNA is TGTGCCAGTAGTTTCAAGGGGGCGAAGACCCAGTACTTC.

The CDR3 sequence is CASSPPVRQFYGYTF. The CDR3 DNA follows: TGTGCCAGCAGCCCCCCCGTCCGGCAGTTCTATGGCTACACCTTC. This chain joins TRBV7-2 and TRBJ1-2; D unclear. CDR3 length: 15 amino acids. Per germline, CDR1 SGHTA and CDR2 FQGNSA. Trimming shortened V by 5 bases and J by 4 bases, and 17 bases separated the two germline ends.

There are a few counts of this clone. The chain recombines TRBV6-5 with TRBJ2-2, with no clear D. The CDR3 loop spans 12 amino acids. Germline V CDR1 and CDR2: MNHEY, SVGAGI. Deletions cut 4 bases from V and 4 bases from J, with 4 bases between. As DNA, the CDR3 is TGTGCCAGCAGTTTCACCACCGGGGAGCTGTTTTTT. It translates to CASSFTTGELFF.

This chain joins TRBV5-4 and TRBJ2-1, with TRBD2 identical over 7 bases. Germline V lookup: CDR1 SGHNT, CDR2 YYREEE (reference sequence). The CDR3 has 13 amino acids. Unmatched junction bases numbered 7, after V lost 6 bases and J lost 7 bases. CDR3 bases: TGTGCCAGCACCCTACTGGGGGGGAATGAGCAGTTCTTC. Translation gives CASTLLGGNEQFF.

This clone appeared a few times. The rearrangement uses TRBV4-2 and TRBJ1-1; D is unresolved. Trimming stripped 5 bases from V and 7 bases from J, with 17 bases between. This CDR3 comprises 14 residues. Germline V gene lookup returns CDR1 LGHNA and CDR2 YNFKEQ. CDR3 loop: CASSADPNSFEAFF. Written as DNA, the CDR3 is TGTGCCAGCAGCGCTGACCCAAACAGTTTTGAAGCTTTCTTT.

In this sample, this clone turned up a few times. Distinct nucleotide sequences in the sample also encode this CDR3. V and J are TRBV5-6 and TRBJ1-5; 9 bases line up with TRBD1. The CDR3 has 14 amino acids. The germline gives CDR1 SGHDT, CDR2 YYEEEE. The V segment lost 4 bases and the J segment 2 bases; nucleotides outside the gene matches: 1. The CDR3 is CASSRTGGNQPQHF. The CDR3 DNA follows: TGTGCCAGCAGCAGGACAGGGGGCAATCAGCCCCAGCATTTT.

The CDR3, as DNA: TGTGCCAGCAGTGCCTCAGGGGGCGCTGCATGGGAGCAGTTCTTC. It translates to CASSASGGAAWEQFF. The chain links TRBV6-6 to TRBJ2-1; 8 nucleotides align to TRBD1. V trimming: 5 bases; J trimming: 10 bases; junction bases outside the gene matches: 13. This CDR3 region has 15 residues. Per the germline V gene, CDR1 is MNHNY and CDR2 is SVGAGI (reference sequence).

This clone was observed many times. The gene calls are TRBV2 and TRBJ2-7; a weak D match, TRBD1 (5 bases). The CDR3 runs 11 residues. Trimming cost V 4 bases and J 6 bases, with 7 bases left between them. Germline V gene data show CDR1 as SNHLY and CDR2 as FYNNEI. CDR3 sequence reads: CASSVTGEQYV. CDR3 nucleotides: TGTGCCAGCAGTGTCACAGGCGAGCAGTACGTC.

Points on this clone: The sample carries other DNA sequences with the same CDR3. The V gene is TRBV5-1, the J gene TRBJ2-5; perhaps D is TRBD1 or TRBD2 (5 bases each). Trimming took 2 bases from V and 2 from J, leaving 7 bases between them. This CDR3 is built from 13 residues. CDR1 and CDR2 from the germline V gene are SGHRS and YFSETQ. CDR3: CASSFGGQETQYF. CDR3 bases: TGCGCCAGCAGCTTTGGGGGTCAAGAGACCCAGTACTTC.